The clone carrying this T cell receptor beta chain came up many times. Its antigen is not identified. TCRdb reprocessed the PCR reads via MiXCR and lists one record per CDR3 protein. The data hold about 640,000 distinct CDR3 sequences, with just under 20% observed a single time. The data are from a study of molecular identifiers for immune sequencing clone quantification. Study results and caveats: One cell's worth of spiked Jurkat TCR RNA was reportedly detectable among about 930,000 naive cells.

The germline CDR1 and CDR2 sequences are SGHDT and YYEEEE. V dropped 4 bases and J dropped 8; count of bases not matched to a gene: 25. This CDR3 is built from 20 residues. Using 10%, 30% or 50% RNA, naive CD8 libraries were derived from roughly 20,000 to 1,000,000 sorted cells. Naive CD8 T cells underwent sorting with the CD8+CD4-CCR7+CD45RA+ definition. This receptor was taken from a human donor in good health. Some libraries in this study had Jurkat cell RNA spiked in. V is TRBV5-6 and J is TRBJ2-1; 9 bases match TRBD2. Sequencing input: naive CD8+ T cells from blood, with Jurkat cell RNA spiked in. The subset here: FACS-sorted CD8+CD4-CCR7+CD45RA+ naive T cells. This chain's CDR3 is CASSGLGGPAGSGRNDEQFF. DNA for the CDR3: TGTGCCAGCAGCGGCTTGGGGGGCCCAGCAGGAAGCGGGAGGAACGATGAGCAGTTCTTC.